Below are 24 T cell receptor beta chains sequenced from a single sample in a study of CD8+CD57+ T cells in acquired aplastic anemia. Genomic DNA provided the template from which TCR beta VDJ and CDR3 profiles were obtained. TCRdb independently ran MiXCR on the reads; one entry per CDR3 protein. The sample consists of tens of thousands of distinct CDR3 sequences, around two thirds of them appearing once. The source material was sorted CD4+, CD8+, or CD8+CD57+ T cells (not recorded which) from PBMCs. These TCRs come from a human donor in good health, serving as a control.

In this sample, this clonotype turned up a few times. This sequence joins TRBV7-2 and TRBJ2-5; TRBD1 might be the D (6 bases). V lost 1 base and J 5 bases, leaving 14 bases between the germline ends. CDR3 length: 15 amino acids. Germline V gives CDR1 SGHTA, CDR2 FQGNSA. The CDR3 loop reads CASSLETGQWETQYF. The CDR3 bases are TGTGCCAGCAGCTTAGAGACAGGCCAGTGGGAGACCCAGTACTTC.

The chain carries TRBV15 and TRBJ1-2, with 7 bases identical to TRBD1. This CDR3 is 13 amino acids long. The V gene end was trimmed by 8 bases and the J gene end by 4 bases; junction bases not matched to a gene: 7. Germline CDR1 LNHNV, CDR2 YYDKDF (reference sequence). The CDR3 sequence: CATQPGQLYGYTF. CDR3 nucleotide sequence: TGTGCCACCCAACCGGGACAGCTCTATGGCTACACCTTC.

CDR3 sequence reads: CASSEGVSQYF. Written as DNA, the CDR3 is TGTGCCAGCAGTGAAGGGGTGAGCCAGTACTTC. This chain connects TRBV2 to TRBJ2-5; no clear D gene. The length of the CDR3 is 11 residues. Per the germline V gene, CDR1 is SNHLY and CDR2 is FYNNEI. Deletions cut 1 base from V and 10 bases from J, with 7 bases between.

V and J are TRBV24-1 and TRBJ2-7, with TRBD2 matching over 7 bases. The V segment lost 2 bases and the J segment 8 bases; nucleotides outside the gene matches: 11. CDR1 is KGHDR and CDR2 is SFDVKD in the germline V gene. This CDR3 is built from 15 residues. The DNA of the CDR3 is TGTGCCACCAGTGATTGGTCTAGCGGACCCTCCAAGCAGTACTTC. It yields the protein CATSDWSSGPSKQYF.

The CDR3 here is CASGTGTAPNQPQHF. CDR3 nucleotide sequence: TGTGCCAGCGGGACCGGGACAGCCCCAAATCAGCCCCAGCATTTT. This rearrangement joins TRBV2 to TRBJ1-5, with 7 positions matching TRBD1. The trim removed 8 bases at V and 4 bases at J, leaving 11 bases unmatched. Germline values: CDR1 SNHLY, CDR2 FYNNEI. This CDR3 is built from 15 residues.

This clonotype showed up many times. The genes are TRBV7-9 and TRBJ2-7; no clear D gene. Germline CDR1 SEHNR, CDR2 FQNEAQ (reference sequence). Trimming pared 1 base from V and 5 bases from J, leaving 9 bases between. The length of the CDR3 is 13 residues. Here the CDR3 reads CASSLVSRDEQYF. The CDR3 nucleotides read TGTGCCAGCAGCTTAGTTTCTCGCGACGAGCAGTACTTC. Full variable domain (remainder filled in from reference TRBV7-9 and TRBJ2-7): DTGVSQNPRHKITKRGQNVTFRCDPISEHNRLYWYRQTLGQGPEFLTYFQNEAQLEKSRLLSDRFSAERPKGSFSTLEIQRTEQGDSAMYLCASSLVSRDEQYFGPGTRLTVT.

This clonotype was picked up a small number of times. This chain links TRBV2 with TRBJ2-7; TRBD1 matches at 7 bases. The CDR3 extends over 13 amino acids. V dropped 8 bases and J dropped 0; count of bases not matched to a gene: 4. Germline V gene sequence: CDR1 SNHLY, CDR2 FYNNEI. CDR3 sequence: CASSRQGSYEQYF. In DNA form, the CDR3 reads TGTGCCAGCTCAAGACAGGGCTCCTACGAGCAGTACTTC. Variable domain in full (rest from reference TRBV2 and TRBJ2-7): EPEVTQTPSHQVTQMGQEVILRCVPISNHLYFYWYRQILGQKVEFLVSFYNNEISEKSEIFDDQFSVERPDGSNFTLKIRSTKLEDSAMYFCASSRQGSYEQYFGPGTRLTVT.

This sequence joins TRBV29-1 and TRBJ1-2, with D tentatively TRBD1 (5 bases). The CDR3 sequence is 11 residues long. In germline, CDR1 is SQVTM, CDR2 ANQGSEA. V shed 5 bases and J shed 6 bases, with 10 bases lying between them. The CDR3 region has the DNA TGCAGCGTTCCTTTGACAGATGGCTACACCTTC. As protein: CSVPLTDGYTF.

This clonotype was seen a few times. CDR3 sequence reads: CASMEAGGLISPLHF. The DNA for the CDR3 is TGTGCCAGCATGGAGGCAGGGGGCTTGATTTCACCCCTCCACTTT. The rearrangement links TRBV2 to TRBJ1-6; TRBD1 matches at 8 bases. CDR1 is SNHLY and CDR2 is FYNNEI in the germline V gene. Trimming at V came to 7 bases and at J to 9 bases, leaving 11 bases not matched to a gene. The CDR3 covers 15 residues.

There are a few counts of this clonotype. This chain connects TRBV2 to TRBJ2-7; TRBD2 agrees at 7 bases. J was trimmed by 3 bases and V by 7 bases; bases with no gene match: 0. CDR3 length equals 11 residues. Germline V CDR1 and CDR2: SNHLY, FYNNEI. CDR3 coding DNA: TGTGCCAGCACTAGCGGCTACGAGCAGTACTTC. This codes for CASTSGYEQYF.

In this sample, this clonotype is medium-sized. This chain joins TRBV20-1 and TRBJ2-7; TRBD2 is a possible D gene (6 bases). Germline values: CDR1 DFQATT, CDR2 SNEGSKA (reference sequence). The CDR3 is made up of 12 amino acids. V was clipped by 4 bases and J by 4 bases, with 11 bases between them. The CDR3 nucleotides read TGCAGTGCTATTGGGACTGGTTACGAGCAGTACTTC. Residues: CSAIGTGYEQYF.

The gene calls are TRBV12-3 or TRBV12-4 and TRBJ2-7; 7 bases map to TRBD1. This CDR3 is built from 13 residues. V trimming: 5 bases; J trimming: 3 bases; junction bases outside the gene matches: 4. As DNA, the CDR3 is TGTGCCAGCAGTGTGGACAGGCTCTACGAGCAGTACTTC. This encodes CASSVDRLYEQYF.

The chain employs TRBV30 and TRBJ1-6; D remains ambiguous. Germline assignment: CDR1 GTSNPN and CDR2 SVGIG (reference sequence). The CDR3 has 13 amino acids. V was clipped by 8 bases and J by 7 bases, with 15 bases between them. The DNA for the CDR3 is TGTGCCGGCAGCACAGTCCTAAATTCACCCCTCCACTTT. As protein: CAGSTVLNSPLHF.

In DNA form, the CDR3 reads TGTGCCAGCAGTCCTTGGGGCGGGGCGACTTACGAGCAGTACTTC. This translates into CASSPWGGATYEQYF. The genes are TRBV12-3 or TRBV12-4 and TRBJ2-7; D is possibly TRBD2 (6 bases). This CDR3 is built from 15 residues. The germline V and J ends were trimmed by 5 bases and 4 bases, with 18 bases remaining between them.

The rearrangement links TRBV10-3 to TRBJ2-3; 11 bases line up with TRBD2. Trimming cost V 5 bases and J 1 base; bases outside gene matches: 8. The CDR3 consists of 17 residues. CDR1 ENHRY and CDR2 SYGVKD come from the germline V gene. The CDR3 DNA sequence: TGTGCCATCAGTCACCCAACTAGCGGGGGCGGCACAGATACGCAGTATTTT. Translated: CAISHPTSGGGTDTQYF.

The gene calls are TRBV2 and TRBJ1-6; D is unclear. Per germline, CDR1 SNHLY and CDR2 FYNNEI. Trimming cost V 5 bases and J 7 bases, with 6 bases left between them. This CDR3 is built from 12 residues. The CDR3 DNA reads as TGTGCCAGCAGTCCAAACAATTCACCCCTCCACTTT. Its protein product is CASSPNNSPLHF. The whole variable domain, filled in from reference TRBV2 and TRBJ1-6, reads EPEVTQTPSHQVTQMGQEVILRCVPISNHLYFYWYRQILGQKVEFLVSFYNNEISEKSEIFDDQFSVERPDGSNFTLKIRSTKLEDSAMYFCASSPNNSPLHFGNGTRLTVT.

The sample holds many counts of this clonotype. CDR3: CASSQRERNQPQHF. In DNA form, the CDR3 reads TGTGCCAGCAGTCAAAGGGAACGCAATCAGCCCCAGCATTTT. The V gene is TRBV12-3 or TRBV12-4, the J gene TRBJ1-5; D not resolved. The CDR3 covers 14 residues. The germline V and J ends were trimmed by 5 bases and 2 bases, with 10 bases remaining between them.

V gene TRBV2 combines with J gene TRBJ1-2; D is unresolved. Germline lookup yields CDR1 SNHLY and CDR2 FYNNEI. V lost 4 bases and J 0 bases, leaving 9 bases between the germline ends. The CDR3 is 14 residues long. The CDR3 DNA sequence: TGTGCCAGCAGTGGGTACAGCACTAACTATGGCTACACCTTC. Translation: CASSGYSTNYGYTF.

The chain carries TRBV4-3 and TRBJ1-2; D ambiguous. The ends were cut back, 0 bases at V and 2 bases at J, with 10 bases in the middle. Germline CDR1 reads LGHNA; CDR2 reads YSLEER. CDR3 length: 15 amino acids. The CDR3 region is CASSQDRETNYGYTF. CDR3 sequence (DNA): TGCGCCAGCAGCCAAGATAGGGAGACAAACTATGGCTACACCTTC.

The chain combines TRBV11-2 with TRBJ1-5; D remains ambiguous. Germline V gene data show CDR1 as SGHAT and CDR2 as FQNNGV. The germline V and J ends were trimmed by 3 bases and 1 base, with 16 bases remaining between them. The CDR3 consists of 17 residues. The CDR3 loop reads CASSFHPGTMSNQPQHF. CDR3 in DNA: TGTGCCAGCAGCTTCCACCCGGGCACCATGAGCAATCAGCCCCAGCATTTT.

The chain couples TRBV29-1 to TRBJ2-5; 12 bases are a match to TRBD1. Germline lookup yields CDR1 SQVTM and CDR2 ANQGSEA. Trimming took 7 bases from V and 3 from J; bases not matched to a gene: 3. The CDR3 spans 13 residues. The CDR3 loop reads CSGGTGGEETQYF. The CDR3 DNA sequence: TGCAGCGGGGGGACAGGGGGCGAAGAGACCCAGTACTTC.

As DNA, the CDR3 is TGTGCCACCAGTGATCTCCAGGGGGAGACTTCCTACAATGAGCAGTTCTTC. Protein product: CATSDLQGETSYNEQFF. The chain carries TRBV24-1 and TRBJ2-1; 7 bases map to TRBD1. The CDR3 is made up of 17 amino acids. V lost 3 bases to trimming and J lost 1 base; unmatched junction nucleotides: 8. CDR1 KGHDR and CDR2 SFDVKD come from the germline V gene.

This chain uses TRBV25-1 with TRBJ2-1; D is possibly TRBD2 (5 bases). Germline CDR1 is MGHDK and CDR2 is SYGVNS. There are 14 residues in the CDR3. V lost 2 bases to trimming and J lost 3 bases, with 8 bases between them. The CDR3 DNA reads as TGTGCCAGCAGTGAAGGCCGGGACTACAATGAGCAGTTCTTC. Translated: CASSEGRDYNEQFF.

This clonotype was counted many times. This chain connects TRBV4-1 to TRBJ1-1; D remains ambiguous. The V end was cut by 0 bases, the J end by 5 bases, with 10 bases between. Germline loops: CDR1 MGHRA, CDR2 YSYEKL. The CDR3 runs 14 residues. The chain's CDR3 is CASSQDSLETEAFF. CDR3 sequence (DNA): TGCGCCAGCAGCCAAGACTCCCTGGAGACTGAAGCTTTCTTT.